This TCR beta chain was sequenced during a study of blood T cell repertoires in COVID-19. Study-level information: In each case, the material was cDNA or gDNA derived from T cells, B-cell-depleted T cells, or PBMCs.

Data came from immunoSEQ multiplex PCR; TCRdb stores just in-frame clones and leaves some out. The profile shows about 70,000 clones, roughly 80% of them singletons. Germline loops: CDR1 SGHNT, CDR2 YENEEA. CDR3 length: 14 residues. V lost 5 bases, J lost 5 bases, and 3 bases stayed unmatched. Sequenced sample: peripheral blood. The chain uses TRBV11-3 and TRBJ2-3; 11 bases fit TRBD2. This TCR was sampled from a man under 40 with COVID-19, enrolled during active disease. The CDR3 DNA reads as TGTGCCAGCAGCATTAGCGGGGGGGTAGATACGCAGTATTTT. It is translated as CASSISGGVDTQYF.